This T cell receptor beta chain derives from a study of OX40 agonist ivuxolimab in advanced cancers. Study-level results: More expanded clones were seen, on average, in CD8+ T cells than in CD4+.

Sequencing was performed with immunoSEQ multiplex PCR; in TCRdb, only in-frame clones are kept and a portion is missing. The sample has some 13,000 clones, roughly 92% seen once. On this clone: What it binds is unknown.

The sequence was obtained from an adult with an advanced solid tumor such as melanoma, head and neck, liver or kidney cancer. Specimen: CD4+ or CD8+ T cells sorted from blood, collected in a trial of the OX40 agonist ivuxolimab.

The DNA of the CDR3 is TGTGCCACCTCGTATGGTCTCTACGAGCAGTACTTC. Translating gives CATSYGLYEQYF. V gene TRBV19 combines with J gene TRBJ2-7, with no clear D. V lost 10 bases to trimming and J lost 3 bases, with 13 bases between them. This CDR3 is 12 amino acids long. CDR1 is LNHDA and CDR2 is SQIVND in the germline V gene (reference sequence). Full variable domain (missing parts from reference TRBV19 and TRBJ2-7): DGGITQSPKYLFRKEGQNVTLSCEQNLNHDAMYWYRQDPGQGLRLIYYSQIVNDFQKGDIAEGYSVSREKKESFPLTVTSAQKNPTAFYLCATSYGLYEQYFGPGTRLTVT.